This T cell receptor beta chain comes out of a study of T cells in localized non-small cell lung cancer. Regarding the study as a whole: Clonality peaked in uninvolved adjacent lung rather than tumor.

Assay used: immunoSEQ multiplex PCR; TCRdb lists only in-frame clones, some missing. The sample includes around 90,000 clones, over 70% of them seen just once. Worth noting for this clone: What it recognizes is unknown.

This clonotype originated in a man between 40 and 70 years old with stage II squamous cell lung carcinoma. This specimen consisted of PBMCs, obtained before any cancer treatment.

The CDR3 region has the DNA TGTGCCAGCAGTTTCCGGAGGACAGGGGACGAGCAGTACTTC. It encodes CASSFRRTGDEQYF. V is TRBV6-5 and J is TRBJ2-7, with 9 bases that match TRBD1. Germline V CDR1 and CDR2: MNHEY, SVGAGI. CDR3 length: 14 residues. The V gene end was trimmed by 4 bases and the J gene end by 5 bases; junction bases not matched to a gene: 6.